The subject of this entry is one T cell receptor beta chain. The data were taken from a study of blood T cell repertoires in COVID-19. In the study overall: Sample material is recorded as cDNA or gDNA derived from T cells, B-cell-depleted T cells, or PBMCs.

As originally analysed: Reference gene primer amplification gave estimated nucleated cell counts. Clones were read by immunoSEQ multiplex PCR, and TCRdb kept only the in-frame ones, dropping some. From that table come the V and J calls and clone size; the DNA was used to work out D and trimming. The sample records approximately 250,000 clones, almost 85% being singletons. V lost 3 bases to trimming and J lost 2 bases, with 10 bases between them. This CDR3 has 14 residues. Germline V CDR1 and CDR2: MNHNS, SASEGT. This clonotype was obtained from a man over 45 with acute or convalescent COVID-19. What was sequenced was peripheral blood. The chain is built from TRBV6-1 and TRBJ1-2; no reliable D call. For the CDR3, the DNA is TGTGCCAGCAGTGAGGGCAGGAAAAACTATGGCTACACCTTC. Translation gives CASSEGRKNYGYTF.